This T cell receptor delta chain appears in the sequencing data of a study of Vδ1+ human thymocytes. Details on this clone: Its antigen remains unknown.

Sequences come from RNA converted to cDNA by reverse transcription. Multiplex PCR used pooled V-gene forward primers and a constant-region reverse primer to amplify CDR3s. TCRdb repeated clone calling on the multiplex PCR reads with CATT. The data show about 50,000 delta-chain clones, with approximately 15% seen just once and about 0.4% held by the top ten. Study observations and caveats: Highly polyclonal TRG and TRD repertoires with Gaussian CDR3 length distributions appeared in thymus.

Germline CDR1 TSWWSYY, CDR2 QGS. After removal of 0 bases from V and 4 bases from J, the junction contained 10 bases not matched to a gene. The CDR3 totals 17 residues. Sequenced input: Vdelta1+ gamma-delta thymocytes from the thymus. Documented subset: FACS-sorted CD3+ TCRalphabeta- TCRVdelta1+ TCRVdelta2- thymocytes. The chain has TRDV1 and TRDJ1, with 8 positions matching TRDD3. This receptor was identified in a girl under three years old who had congenital heart surgery. CDR3 sequence: CALGELKRDTERDKLIF. DNA of the CDR3: TGTGCTCTTGGGGAACTCAAAAGGGATACGGAACGCGATAAACTCATCTTT.